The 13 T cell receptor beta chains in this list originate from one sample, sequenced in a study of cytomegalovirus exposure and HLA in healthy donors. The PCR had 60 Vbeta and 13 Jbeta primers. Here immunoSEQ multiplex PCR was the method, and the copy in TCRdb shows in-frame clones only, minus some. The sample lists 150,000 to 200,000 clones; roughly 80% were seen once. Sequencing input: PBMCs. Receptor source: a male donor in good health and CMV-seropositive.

The CDR3 loop reads CASSPGQGGRETQYF. CDR3 sequence (DNA): TGTGCCAGCAGCCCCGGCCAGGGAGGTCGCGAGACCCAGTACTTC. The chain employs TRBV7-9 and TRBJ2-5, with TRBD2 as a possible D gene (6 bases). Germline V gene lookup returns CDR1 SEHNR and CDR2 FQNEAQ (reference sequence). The CDR3 is made up of 15 amino acids. Trimming removed 5 bases from V and 5 bases from J, with 18 bases in between. The variable domain in full, with the rest retrieved from reference TRBV7-9 and TRBJ2-5, is DTGVSQNPRHKITKRGQNVTFRCDPISEHNRLYWYRQTLGQGPEFLTYFQNEAQLEKSRLLSDRFSAERPKGSFSTLEIQRTEQGDSAMYLCASSPGQGGRETQYFGPGTRLLVL.

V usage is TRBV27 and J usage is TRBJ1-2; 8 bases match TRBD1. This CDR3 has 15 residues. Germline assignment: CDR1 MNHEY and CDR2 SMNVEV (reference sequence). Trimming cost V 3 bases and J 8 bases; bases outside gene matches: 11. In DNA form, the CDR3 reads TGTGCCAGCAGTTTTGCAGGGGGCGCGAGATGGGGCTACACCTTC. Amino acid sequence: CASSFAGGARWGYTF.

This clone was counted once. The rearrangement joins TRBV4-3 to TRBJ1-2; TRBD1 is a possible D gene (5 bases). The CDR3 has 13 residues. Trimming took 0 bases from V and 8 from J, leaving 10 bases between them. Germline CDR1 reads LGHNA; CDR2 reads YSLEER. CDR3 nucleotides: TGCGCCAGCAGCCAAGATCGGGGGGGAGGCTACACCTTC. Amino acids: CASSQDRGGGYTF.

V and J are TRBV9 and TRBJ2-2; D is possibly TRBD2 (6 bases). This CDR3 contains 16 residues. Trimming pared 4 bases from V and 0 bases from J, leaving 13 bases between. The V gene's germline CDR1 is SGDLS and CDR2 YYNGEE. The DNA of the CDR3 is TGTGCCAGCAGCAGACGGGACTCCGCGAACACCGGGGAGCTGTTTTTT. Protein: CASSRRDSANTGELFF. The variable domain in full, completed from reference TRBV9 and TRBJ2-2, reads DSGVTQTPKHLITATGQRVTLRCSPRSGDLSVYWYQQSLDQGLQFLIQYYNGEERAKGNILERFSAQQFPDLHSELNLSSLELGDSALYFCASSRRDSANTGELFFGEGSRLTVL.

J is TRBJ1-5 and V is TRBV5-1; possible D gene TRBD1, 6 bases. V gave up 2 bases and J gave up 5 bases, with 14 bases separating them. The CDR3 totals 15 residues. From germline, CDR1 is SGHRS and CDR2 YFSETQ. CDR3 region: CASSLGGYGDQPQHF. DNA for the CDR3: TGCGCCAGCAGCTTAGGGGGTTATGGGGATCAGCCCCAGCATTTT.

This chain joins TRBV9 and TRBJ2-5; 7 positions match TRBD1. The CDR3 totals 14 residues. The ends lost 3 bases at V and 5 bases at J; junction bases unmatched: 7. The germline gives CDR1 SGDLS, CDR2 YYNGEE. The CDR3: CASSAWTGGETQYF. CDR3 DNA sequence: TGTGCCAGCAGCGCCTGGACAGGCGGCGAGACCCAGTACTTC.

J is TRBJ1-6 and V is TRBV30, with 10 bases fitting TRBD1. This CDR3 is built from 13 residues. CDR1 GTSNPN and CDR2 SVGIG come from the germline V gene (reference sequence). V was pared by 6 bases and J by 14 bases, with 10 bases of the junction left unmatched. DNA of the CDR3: TGTGCCTGTCTCGGACAGGGGGGGCTTTCCCTCCACTTT. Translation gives CACLGQGGLSLHF.

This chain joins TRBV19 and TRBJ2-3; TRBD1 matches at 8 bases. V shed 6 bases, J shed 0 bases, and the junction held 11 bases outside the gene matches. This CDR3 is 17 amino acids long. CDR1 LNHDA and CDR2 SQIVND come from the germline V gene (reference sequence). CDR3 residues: CASRGSVGQASTDTQYF. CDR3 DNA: TGTGCCAGTAGAGGGTCCGTGGGACAGGCAAGCACAGATACGCAGTATTTT.

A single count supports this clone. CDR3 nucleotide sequence: TGTGCCAGCATGGGGGGGTTTAACACTGAAGCTTTCTTT. This sequence encodes CASMGGFNTEAFF. The chain recombines TRBV6-5 with TRBJ1-1; D is perhaps TRBD1 (5 bases). The germline gives CDR1 MNHEY, CDR2 SVGAGI. The germline V and J ends were trimmed by 7 bases and 2 bases, with 11 bases remaining between them. There are 13 residues in the CDR3.

The CDR3 reads CASKQNRESFF. CDR3 DNA: TGTGCCAGTAAACAAAACAGGGAATCTTTCTTT. The chain employs TRBV19 and TRBJ1-1; weak D call: TRBD1 (6 bases). V lost 7 bases, J lost 12 bases, and 15 bases lay in between. Germline CDR1 and CDR2: LNHDA and SQIVND (reference sequence). CDR3 length: 11 residues.

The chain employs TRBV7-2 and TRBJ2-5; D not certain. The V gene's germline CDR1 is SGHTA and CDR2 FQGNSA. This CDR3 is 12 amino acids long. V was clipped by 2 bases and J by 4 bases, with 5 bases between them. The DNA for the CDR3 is TGTGCCAGCAGCTTACCGTCAGAGACCCAGTACTTC. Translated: CASSLPSETQYF.

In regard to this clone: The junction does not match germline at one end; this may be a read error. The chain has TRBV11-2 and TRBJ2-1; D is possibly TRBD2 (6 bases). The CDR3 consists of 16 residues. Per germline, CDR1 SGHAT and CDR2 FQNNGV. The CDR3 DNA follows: TGTGCCAGCAGCTCTCTTTATAGCGGCTCCCACAATGAGCAGTTCTTC. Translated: CASSSLYSGSHNEQFF.

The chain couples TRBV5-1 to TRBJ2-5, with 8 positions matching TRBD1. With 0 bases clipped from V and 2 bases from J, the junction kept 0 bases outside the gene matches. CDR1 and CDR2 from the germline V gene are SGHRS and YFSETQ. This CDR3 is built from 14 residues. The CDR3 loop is CASSLGQGQETQYF. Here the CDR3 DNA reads TGCGCCAGCAGCTTGGGACAGGGGCAAGAGACCCAGTACTTC.